The clone carrying this T cell receptor beta chain counts as medium-sized. CDR3 size: 13 residues. V was pared by 5 bases and J by 9 bases, with 5 bases of the junction left unmatched. Germline V gene lookup returns CDR1 DFQATT and CDR2 SNEGSKA (reference sequence). The data were obtained in a study of response to subunit inactivated influenza vaccine. In TCRdb, the RT-PCR reads were re-called with MiXCR into one record per CDR3 protein. In the table there are under 200,000 distinct CDR3 sequences, roughly 12% of which are singletons. This same sample was also taken into another study, of T cells expressing NK-cell markers. That paper adds: Synthesis of TCR beta cDNA relied on 5'RACE template switching carrying UMIs. The authors derived TCR beta repertoires from sorted CD3+CD56+NKG2C+, CD3+CD56+NKG2C- and CD3+CD56-NKG2C+ T cells. What restricted sorting to alpha-beta TCR T cells in several experiments was an anti-gamma-delta TCR antibody. The share of CD8+ T cells held by dominant NKG2C+ clonotypes was about 1.0-7.5% in more than 5 donors. It is unclear if expanded NKG2C-expressing clones target HCMV antigens.

This chain uses TRBV20-1 with TRBJ1-6; 9 bases agree with TRBD1. The clonotype originates from a man in his fifties who received an inactivated influenza vaccine. The sample was CD8+ T cells sorted from PBMCs, taken 12 days after vaccination. CDR3 loop: CSAFLDRGSPLHF. CDR3 nucleotides: TGCAGTGCTTTCTTGGACAGGGGTTCACCCCTCCACTTT.